Following are 30 T cell receptor beta chains from one sample sequenced in a study of human T cells and chemical hapten exposure. Each CDR3 protein gets one entry after TCRdb re-called the RACE reads with MiXCR. The repertoire holds 95,000 or so distinct CDR3 sequences, about an eighth seen once, with 3% to 4% in the top ten. Time point defined: patch test 2, 6 weeks after DPC sensitization. The sample's treatment: therapeutic diphenylcyclopropenone sensitization with weekly scalp DPC. The source material was whole blood, sampled in connection with sensitization to the hapten diphenylcyclopropenone (DPC). Source of these receptors: a woman between 40 and 55 years old with alopecia areata. Some clones in this sample may be carry-over from other donors' samples.

The rearrangement joins TRBV11-2 to TRBJ2-5; D may be TRBD1 (7 bases). Germline V CDR1 and CDR2: SGHAT, FQNNGV. The CDR3 contains 17 residues. V was clipped by 4 bases and J by 0 bases, with 18 bases between them. The CDR3 region is CASSSGGGQAHQETQYF. In DNA, the CDR3 is TGTGCCAGCAGCTCCGGGGGTGGACAGGCGCACCAAGAGACCCAGTACTTC.

The chain links TRBV7-2 to TRBJ1-4; 9 nucleotides line up with TRBD1. The CDR3 totals 16 residues. Trimming cost V 5 bases and J 5 bases; bases outside gene matches: 9. Germline CDR1 SGHTA, CDR2 FQGNSA. The CDR3 DNA is TGTGCCAGCAGCCTCATCTGGGACAGGGTGAATGAAAAACTGTTTTTT. Protein product: CASSLIWDRVNEKLFF.

Only a few counts were recorded for this clonotype. The J gene is TRBJ2-4, the V gene TRBV19; 7 positions match TRBD1. CDR3 length: 13 residues. The ends lost 9 bases at V and 4 bases at J; junction bases unmatched: 6. Germline V gene lookup returns CDR1 LNHDA and CDR2 SQIVND (reference sequence). The CDR3 nucleotides read TGTGCCAGCGGGACAGAGCTTAAAAACATTCAGTACTTC. Protein: CASGTELKNIQYF.

This clonotype was seen a handful of times. The rearrangement joins TRBV2 to TRBJ2-3; 9 bases fit TRBD1. The CDR3 length is 16 residues. The V and J ends lost 5 bases and 4 bases, in that order; junction bases with no gene match: 10. Germline CDR1 SNHLY, CDR2 FYNNEI. Here the CDR3 reads CASSTGDRAPPDTQYF. CDR3 DNA: TGTGCCAGCAGTACCGGGGACAGGGCTCCCCCAGATACGCAGTATTTT. The full variable domain, completed using reference TRBV2 and TRBJ2-3, is EPEVTQTPSHQVTQMGQEVILRCVPISNHLYFYWYRQILGQKVEFLVSFYNNEISEKSEIFDDQFSVERPDGSNFTLKIRSTKLEDSAMYFCASSTGDRAPPDTQYFGPGTRLTVL.

Of note for this clonotype: A much larger clone differs from this one at a single base, so this may be a read error. The J gene is TRBJ2-3, the V gene TRBV29-1, with 9 bases matching TRBD1. Germline V lookup: CDR1 SQVTM, CDR2 ANQGSEA. The CDR3 runs to 14 residues. Here the CDR3 reads CSVEGQGNADTQYF. Written as DNA, the CDR3 is TGCAGCGTCGAAGGACAGGGGAACGCAGATACGCAGTATTTT.

This chain joins TRBV29-1 and TRBJ1-1; a weak D match, TRBD1 (5 bases). This CDR3 region has 12 residues. Germline assignment: CDR1 SQVTM and CDR2 ANQGSEA. V lost 6 bases and J 4 bases, leaving 12 bases between the germline ends. The CDR3 loop reads CSVEWDRTEAFF. As DNA, the CDR3 is TGCAGCGTAGAATGGGACCGCACTGAAGCTTTCTTT.

This clonotype has ten or more counts. The gene calls are TRBV6-2 or TRBV6-3 and TRBJ1-1; D perhaps matches TRBD1 (6 bases). This CDR3 has 11 residues. Germline V lookup: CDR1 MNHEY, CDR2 SVGEGT. The V end was cut by 6 bases, the J end by 8 bases, with 10 bases between. CDR3 amino acids: CASRHGTEAFF. CDR3 in DNA: TGTGCCAGCAGACACGGGACAGAAGCTTTCTTT.

This clonotype was detected many times. V and J are TRBV7-2 and TRBJ2-4, with TRBD1 matching over 8 bases. The CDR3 runs 14 residues. The V segment lost 4 bases and the J segment 8 bases; nucleotides outside the gene matches: 7. Per the germline V gene, CDR1 is SGHTA and CDR2 is FQGNSA. CDR3 in DNA: TGTGCCAGCAGCTCGGACAGGGAGGCGGACATTCAGTACTTC. Protein sequence: CASSSDREADIQYF.

This clonotype was seen at least ten times. V and J are TRBV18 and TRBJ2-7, with D possibly matching TRBD2 (5 bases). Trimming shortened V by 2 bases and J by 0 bases, and 8 bases separated the two germline ends. CDR1 KGHSH and CDR2 LQKENI come from the germline V gene. This CDR3 has 14 amino acids. The CDR3 nucleotides are TGTGCCAGCTCACCAGGGAGAGGCTCCTACGAGCAGTACTTC. This sequence encodes CASSPGRGSYEQYF.

The sample holds many counts of this clonotype. The chain's CDR3 is CATMDSSALSTDTQYF. The DNA of the CDR3 is TGTGCCACCATGGACAGCTCTGCCCTTAGCACAGATACGCAGTATTTT. The chain couples TRBV19 to TRBJ2-3, with D perhaps TRBD1 (6 bases). The CDR3 length is 16 residues. The germline gives CDR1 LNHDA, CDR2 SQIVND (reference sequence). V was trimmed by 10 bases and J by 0 bases, leaving 20 bases between them.

Ten or more counts support this clonotype. The rearrangement links TRBV15 to TRBJ1-1; D perhaps matches TRBD1 (6 bases). The CDR3 is made up of 16 amino acids. The V end was cut by 5 bases, the J end by 1 base, with 17 bases between. CDR1 is LNHNV and CDR2 is YYDKDF in the germline V gene (reference sequence). This CDR3 is CATSLGRGAPNTEAFF. CDR3 nucleotide sequence: TGTGCCACCAGCTTAGGAAGGGGGGCCCCGAACACTGAAGCTTTCTTT.

This clonotype was seen ten or more times. V and J are TRBV20-1 and TRBJ2-4, with 11 nucleotides matching TRBD2. The length of the CDR3 is 17 residues. Looked up from germline, CDR1 is DFQATT and CDR2 is SNEGSKA (reference sequence). The V gene end was trimmed by 3 bases and the J gene end by 3 bases; junction bases not matched to a gene: 10. The CDR3 bases are TGCAGTGCTAGGGGACTAGCGGAGGCCCTAAACAAAAACATTCAGTACTTC. Translating it yields CSARGLAEALNKNIQYF.

Only a few counts were recorded for this clonotype. V gene TRBV6-2 or TRBV6-3 combines with J gene TRBJ2-1, with TRBD1 identical over 7 bases. Germline assignment: CDR1 MNHEY and CDR2 SVGEGT. V was clipped by 5 bases and J by 3 bases; unmatched bases: 4. The CDR3 is 14 residues long. The CDR3 nucleotides are TGTGCCAGCAGTCCCTGGACAGGCTACAATGAGCAGTTCTTC. Translation gives CASSPWTGYNEQFF.

This chain uses TRBV29-1 with TRBJ1-5, with D tentatively TRBD1 (5 bases). The CDR3 covers 11 residues. V was shortened by 7 bases and J by 5 bases, with 9 bases between the two germline ends. Germline loops: CDR1 SQVTM, CDR2 ANQGSEA. The CDR3 reads CSAGDDQPQHF. The CDR3 DNA sequence: TGCAGCGCCGGGGACGATCAGCCCCAGCATTTT.

The chain recombines TRBV12-3 or TRBV12-4 with TRBJ1-1, with D uncertain. Trimming pared 1 base from V and 4 bases from J, leaving 13 bases between. The CDR3 runs to 15 residues. The CDR3 loop is CASSLGTGRSTEAFF. The CDR3 DNA reads TGTGCCAGCAGTTTAGGAACCGGGAGGTCCACTGAAGCTTTCTTT.

The chain uses TRBV20-1 and TRBJ2-2; D gene ambiguous. The CDR3 extends over 13 amino acids. Between the trimmed V and J ends, which lost 6 bases and 6 bases, there was a span of 14 bases. CDR1 DFQATT and CDR2 SNEGSKA come from the germline V gene (reference sequence). CDR3 in amino acids: CSADALASGELFF. The CDR3 DNA is TGCAGTGCGGACGCGTTAGCTTCCGGGGAGCTGTTTTTT.

This clonotype showed up many times. V gene TRBV20-1 combines with J gene TRBJ1-6; perhaps TRBD1 as D (6 bases). CDR3 length equals 14 residues. Trimming removed 3 bases from V and 5 bases from J, with 11 bases in between. The germline V gene has CDR1 DFQATT and CDR2 SNEGSKA (reference sequence). The CDR3 is CSASPDSNNSPLHF. The CDR3 region has the DNA TGCAGTGCTAGTCCGGACAGTAATAATTCACCCCTCCACTTT.

A few counts support this clonotype. This chain uses TRBV14 with TRBJ2-7; tentative D call: TRBD1 (6 bases). V dropped 0 bases and J dropped 4 bases, with 10 bases sitting between them. In germline, CDR1 is SGHDN, CDR2 FVKESK. This CDR3 region has 14 residues. The CDR3 spells CASSQDGRGYEQYF. As DNA, the CDR3 is TGTGCCAGCAGCCAAGACGGCAGGGGTTACGAGCAGTACTTC.

This clonotype occurred once. The rearrangement links TRBV6-2 or TRBV6-3 to TRBJ2-3, with 9 bases that match TRBD1. CDR1 and CDR2 (germline): MNHEY, SVGEGT. The V gene end was trimmed by 6 bases and the J gene end by 4 bases; junction bases not matched to a gene: 11. This CDR3 contains 16 residues. The CDR3 DNA is TGTGCCAGCAGATCATCCGGGACAGGGACCCCAGATACGCAGTATTTT. Translated, it gives CASRSSGTGTPDTQYF.

This clonotype was picked up a small number of times. This rearrangement joins TRBV20-1 to TRBJ1-5; D not resolved. The CDR3 loop spans 14 amino acids. Germline V lookup: CDR1 DFQATT, CDR2 SNEGSKA (reference sequence). Trimming removed 6 bases at V and 0 bases at J, with 12 bases between. The CDR3 here is CSALGAYSNQPQHF. The CDR3 nucleotides are TGCAGTGCCTTAGGAGCTTATAGCAATCAGCCCCAGCATTTT.

This clonotype was found a few times. The chain is built from TRBV10-3 and TRBJ1-3, with D unresolved. The CDR3 runs to 13 residues. Trimming shortened V by 7 bases and J by 0 bases, and 7 bases separated the two germline ends. Germline-derived CDR1 and CDR2 are ENHRY and SYGVKD. The CDR3, as DNA: TGTGCCATCACGGGTAGCTCTGGAAACACCATATATTTT. It yields the protein CAITGSSGNTIYF.

This clonotype was counted a few times. The genes are TRBV7-3 and TRBJ1-2; D unresolved. The V and J ends lost 5 bases and 8 bases respectively, with 18 bases between them. Germline CDR1 and CDR2: SGHTA and FQGTGA. The CDR3 sequence is 14 residues long. This CDR3 is CASSASVNTGGYTF. CDR3 DNA: TGTGCCAGCAGCGCTAGCGTAAATACTGGGGGCTACACCTTC. The variable domain in full, completed from reference TRBV7-3 and TRBJ1-2, reads GAGVSQTPSNKVTEKGKYVELRCDPISGHTALYWYRQSLGQGPEFLIYFQGTGAADDSGLPNDRFFAVRPEGSVSTLKIQRTERGDSAVYLCASSASVNTGGYTFGSGTRLTVV.

This clonotype was picked up a small number of times. The chain recombines TRBV20-1 with TRBJ2-2; 8 bases agree with TRBD1. CDR1 DFQATT and CDR2 SNEGSKA come from the germline V gene (reference sequence). V shed 4 bases and J 6 bases; nucleotides not matched to a gene: 7. CDR3 size: 14 residues. CDR3: CSATPRGRAGELFF. The DNA for the CDR3 is TGCAGTGCTACGCCCAGGGGGCGGGCCGGGGAGCTGTTTTTT.

V gene TRBV7-2 combines with J gene TRBJ2-3; weak D call: TRBD2 (5 bases). CDR1 and CDR2 (germline): SGHTA, FQGNSA. CDR3 size: 12 residues. Trimming cost V 5 bases and J 5 bases, with 8 bases left between them. The DNA for the CDR3 is TGTGCCAGCAGCCCCGGGGTAGATACGCAGTATTTT. This gives the protein CASSPGVDTQYF.

V usage is TRBV7-9 and J usage is TRBJ1-2, with D maybe TRBD1 (5 bases). V dropped 2 bases and J dropped 8 bases, with 18 bases sitting between them. This CDR3 has 15 amino acids. Germline CDR1 reads SEHNR; CDR2 reads FQNEAQ (reference sequence). CDR3 loop: CASSLISRGWDGYTF. The CDR3, as DNA: TGTGCCAGCAGCTTAATTTCCCGGGGATGGGACGGCTACACCTTC.

The chain combines TRBV19 with TRBJ1-2; a weak D match, TRBD1 (5 bases). This CDR3 has 12 amino acids. The ends were cut back, 9 bases at V and 8 bases at J, with 16 bases in the middle. Looked up from germline, CDR1 is LNHDA and CDR2 is SQIVND (reference sequence). The CDR3 DNA follows: TGTGCCAGCCAGAGGGGTGTTGGAGGCTACACCTTC. This codes for CASQRGVGGYTF.

This clonotype was detected ten times or more. The J gene is TRBJ2-7, the V gene TRBV7-8, with D unclear. CDR3 length equals 15 residues. V was trimmed by 5 bases and J by 0 bases, leaving 14 bases between them. CDR1 is SGHVS and CDR2 is FQNEAQ in the germline V gene. CDR3 amino acids: CASSPRVANSYEQYF. The DNA of the CDR3 is TGTGCCAGCAGCCCCCGGGTCGCCAACTCCTACGAGCAGTACTTC.

This clonotype was seen a handful of times. The chain couples TRBV5-1 to TRBJ2-2; possibly TRBD2 for D (5 bases). This CDR3 region has 15 residues. The V end was cut by 4 bases, the J end by 0 bases, with 10 bases between. Germline V gene sequence: CDR1 SGHRS, CDR2 YFSETQ. The CDR3 region is CASSQASPNTGELFF. The CDR3 nucleotides are TGCGCCAGCAGCCAAGCTAGCCCGAACACCGGGGAGCTGTTTTTT.

This clonotype was counted a few times. The chain recombines TRBV7-2 with TRBJ2-5, with a possible D match to TRBD1 (6 bases). Trimming left V 7 bases short and J 4 bases short, with 19 bases between. In germline, CDR1 is SGHTA, CDR2 FQGNSA. The CDR3 consists of 15 residues. For the CDR3, the DNA is TGTGCCAGCAAGAGGGTCACAGGGTTCGGAGAGACCCAGTACTTC. Translation gives CASKRVTGFGETQYF.

The CDR3 loop is CASSFKGGHSPLHF. Here the CDR3 DNA reads TGTGCCAGCAGCTTTAAGGGAGGCCATTCACCCCTCCACTTT. The gene calls are TRBV11-2 and TRBJ1-6; D gene unclear. In germline, CDR1 is SGHAT, CDR2 FQNNGV. Trimming took 3 bases from V and 8 from J, leaving 11 bases between them. This CDR3 region has 14 residues.